The 7 T cell receptor beta chains given below trace back to one sample, sequenced in a study of T-cell reconstitution after alpha-beta-depleted transplantation in children. The library targeted TCRbeta and was prepared with unique molecular identifiers. Via MiXCR, TCRdb re-called the PCR reads, giving one row per CDR3 protein. Of around 440,000 distinct CDR3 sequences detected, 10% to 13% appear once; the ten largest clones hold 2%. This specimen was PBMCs, taken before TCRalphabeta/CD19-depleted stem cell transplant. The receptors were sampled from a child under 10 years old with inherited bone marrow failure, due to receive a stem cell transplant.

The chain links TRBV18 to TRBJ2-1; no clear D. Trimming removed 3 bases from V and 7 bases from J, with 10 bases in between. The germline V gene has CDR1 KGHSH and CDR2 LQKENI. This CDR3 has 13 amino acids. DNA of the CDR3: TGTGCCAGCTCACCCCTCTACGGAAATGAGCAGTTCTTC. Its translation: CASSPLYGNEQFF.

This clonotype was detected ten times or more. The J gene is TRBJ2-1, the V gene TRBV6-7; the D is unclear. TRBV6-7 is identified as an open reading frame with a role that is uncertain. V was shortened by 6 bases and J by 7 bases, with 13 bases between the two germline ends. The CDR3 has 13 amino acids. CDR3 DNA: TGTGCCAGCAGCCTTAGACTGTTAAATGAGCAGTTCTTC. Its protein product is CASSLRLLNEQFF.

This clonotype occurred many times. V is TRBV7-2 and J is TRBJ2-1; D is possibly TRBD1 (6 bases). Germline V CDR1 and CDR2: SGHTA, FQGNSA. CDR3 length equals 15 residues. The V end lost 5 bases, the J end lost 1 base, and 12 bases lay between the germline ends. In DNA form, the CDR3 reads TGTGCCAGCAGCCCACAGGGTAGATCCTACAATGAGCAGTTCTTC. This translates into CASSPQGRSYNEQFF.

The sample holds many counts of this clonotype. V gene TRBV9 combines with J gene TRBJ2-5, with 9 positions matching TRBD2. The V gene's germline CDR1 is SGDLS and CDR2 YYNGEE. V shed 0 bases and J 5 bases; nucleotides not matched to a gene: 5. CDR3 length: 15 amino acids. This CDR3 is CASSVAGLARETQYF. The CDR3 DNA is TGTGCCAGCAGCGTAGCTGGACTAGCGAGGGAGACCCAGTACTTC.

This clonotype was picked up many times. The rearrangement joins TRBV27 to TRBJ2-3; tentative D call: TRBD1 (6 bases). CDR1 and CDR2 from the germline V gene are MNHEY and SMNVEV (reference sequence). Trimming pared 3 bases from V and 7 bases from J, leaving 14 bases between. There are 14 residues in the CDR3. The CDR3 DNA follows: TGTGCCAGCAGTTTCAGGGGAAATTGGTATACGCAGTATTTT. Its protein is CASSFRGNWYTQYF.

This sequence joins TRBV5-1 and TRBJ2-1, with no clear D. Germline V gene sequence: CDR1 SGHRS, CDR2 YFSETQ. Trimming removed 1 base at V and 6 bases at J, with 8 bases between. This CDR3 region has 13 residues. The CDR3: CASSLIVGNEQFF. CDR3 nucleotides: TGCGCCAGCAGCTTGATAGTAGGCAATGAGCAGTTCTTC. Full variable domain (outside the CDR3, taken from reference TRBV5-1 and TRBJ2-1): KAGVTQTPRYLIKTRGQQVTLSCSPISGHRSVSWYQQTPGQGLQFLFEYFSETQRNKGNFPGRFSGRQFSNSRSEMNVSTLELGDSALYLCASSLIVGNEQFFGPGTRLTVL.

The chain combines TRBV4-2 with TRBJ2-3; a weak D match, TRBD2 (6 bases). Trimming removed 1 base at V and 0 bases at J, with 14 bases between. This CDR3 has 17 amino acids. Germline V lookup: CDR1 LGHNA, CDR2 YNFKEQ. This CDR3 reads CASSQGPRDFSTDTQYF. DNA of the CDR3: TGTGCCAGCAGCCAAGGACCCCGGGACTTCAGCACAGATACGCAGTATTTT.